This T cell receptor (beta chain) was sequenced for a study of cytomegalovirus exposure and HLA in healthy donors. Study in general: As an earlier analysis found, about 179 million T cells yielded about 120 million unique TCR beta sequences. The study, taken as a whole, reports: Cytomegalovirus-associated status was assigned to some 160 TCR beta chains. Rarity marked most TCR sequences, yet some public TCRs occurred in many donors. Available immune exposure information covered CMV serostatus only.

Amplification used 60 Vbeta primers and 13 Jbeta primers. Assay used: immunoSEQ multiplex PCR; TCRdb lists only in-frame clones, some missing. The data hold roughly 150,000 clones, with roughly 10% observed a single time. Concerning this clone itself: Its antigen is undetermined.

The receptor's source is a man aged 50 or older in good health and CMV-seronegative. Sequencing was performed on PBMCs.

CDR3: CASILTGTGGNTIYF. The CDR3 region has the DNA TGTGCCAGCATCCTCACCGGGACAGGTGGAAACACCATATATTTT. This sequence joins TRBV28 and TRBJ1-3; 8 bases line up with TRBD1. The CDR3 runs to 15 residues. The V segment lost 7 bases and the J segment 3 bases; nucleotides outside the gene matches: 8. Per germline, CDR1 MDHEN and CDR2 SYDVKM.